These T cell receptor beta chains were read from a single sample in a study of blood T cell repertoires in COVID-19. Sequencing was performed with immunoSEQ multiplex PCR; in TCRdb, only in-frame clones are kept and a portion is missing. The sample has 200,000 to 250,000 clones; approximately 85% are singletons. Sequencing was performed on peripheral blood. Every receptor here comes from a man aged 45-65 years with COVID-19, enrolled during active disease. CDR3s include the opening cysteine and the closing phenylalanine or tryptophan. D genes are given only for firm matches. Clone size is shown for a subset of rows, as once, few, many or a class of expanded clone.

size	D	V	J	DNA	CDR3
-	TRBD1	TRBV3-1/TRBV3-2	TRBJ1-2	TGTGCCAGCAGCCAAGGGACAGGGGGGATTGGCTACACCTTC	CASSQGTGGIGYTF
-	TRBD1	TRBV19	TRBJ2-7	TGTGCCAGTAGTTTCCTCCCCGGGACAGGATCTTTTGAGCAGTACTTC	CASSFLPGTGSFEQYF
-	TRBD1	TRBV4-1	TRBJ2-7	TGCGCCAGCAGCCAGACCGGGACAGGGCGCACAGTTGCCGAGCAGTACTTC	CASSQTGTGRTVAEQYF
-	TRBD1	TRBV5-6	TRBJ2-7	TGTGCCAGCAGCTTCCCCGGACAGGGCTACGAGCAGTACTTC	CASSFPGQGYEQYF
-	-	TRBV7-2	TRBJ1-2	TGTGCCAGCAGCTTAGAACAGAGCAACTATGGCTACACCTTC	CASSLEQSNYGYTF
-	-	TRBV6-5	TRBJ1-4	TGTGCCACAGGACAGTATGAAAAACTGTTTTTT	CATGQYEKLFF
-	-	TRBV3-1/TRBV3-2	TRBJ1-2	TGTGCCAGCAGCCAAGCGGCAGGTCGGAATCGCTACACCTTC	CASSQAAGRNRYTF
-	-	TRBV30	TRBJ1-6	TGTGCCTGGAGTGTACTGCGAGATTCACCCCTCCACTTT	CAWSVLRDSPLHF
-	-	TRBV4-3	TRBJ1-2	TGCGCCAGCAGCCAAGATCCGGGATCATATGGCTACACCTTC	CASSQDPGSYGYTF
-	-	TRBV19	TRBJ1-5	TGTGCCAGTAGAGTCAGTTTCCATAGCAATCAGCCCCAGCATTTT	CASRVSFHSNQPQHF
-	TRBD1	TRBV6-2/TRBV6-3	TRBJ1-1	TGTGCCAGCAGCTACTCCCGGGACAGGGAATTTGAAGCTTTCTTT	CASSYSRDREFEAFF
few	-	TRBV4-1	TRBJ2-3	TGCGCCAGCAGCCAAGTTCGCGGGTCTAGCACAGATACGCAGTATTTT	CASSQVRGSSTDTQYF
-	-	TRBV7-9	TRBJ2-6	TGTGCCAGCAGCTACACCATCAGGGTTGGGGCCAACGTCCTGACTTTC	CASSYTIRVGANVLTF
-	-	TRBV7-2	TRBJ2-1	TGTGCCAGCAGTGTAAAACGGACAGAGTACAATGAGCAGTTCTTC	CASSVKRTEYNEQFF
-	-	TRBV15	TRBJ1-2	TGTGCCACCAGCAGGGACACAGGGTTCGGGGGCTACACCTTC	CATSRDTGFGGYTF
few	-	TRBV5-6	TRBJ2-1	TGTGCCAGCAGCTTTCGGGGTAGCTCCTACAATGAGCAGTTCTTC	CASSFRGSSYNEQFF
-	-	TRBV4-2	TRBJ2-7	TGTGCCAGCAGCCAAATCCAGGGGCACGAGCAGTACTTC	CASSQIQGHEQYF
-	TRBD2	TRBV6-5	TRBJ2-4	TGTGCCAGCAGTCTTCAAGGGACTACCACGATTCAGTACTTC	CASSLQGTTTIQYF
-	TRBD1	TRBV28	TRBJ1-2	TGTGCCAGCAGTCCCCCGGGCAGGGGGCCTGGAAAAGTTAGCGATGGCTACACCTTC	CASSPPGRGPGKVSDGYTF
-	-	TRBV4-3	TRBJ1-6	TGCGCCAGCAGCCAAGACAGGGCCTTGGCACCCCTCCACTTT	CASSQDRALAPLHF
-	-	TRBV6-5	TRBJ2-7	TGTGCCAGCAGTTACTCTAACGGACTTCCCTACGAGCAGTACTTC	CASSYSNGLPYEQYF
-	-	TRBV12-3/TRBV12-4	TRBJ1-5	TGTGCCAGCAGCACAGGGCGGGATCAGCCCCAGCATTTT	CASSTGRDQPQHF